The 20 T cell receptor beta chains below come from one sample, sequenced in a study of blood T cell repertoires in COVID-19. Generated by immunoSEQ multiplex PCR, the TCRdb table keeps only in-frame clones and is missing some. The profile shows under 200,000 clones, 80% to 85% of them singletons. Material: peripheral blood. These receptors all stem from a human donor with acute or convalescent COVID-19. The donor label of this sample is uncertain.

This chain uses TRBV5-1 with TRBJ2-7; 8 bases agree with TRBD2. After removal of 3 bases from V and 5 bases from J, the junction contained 7 bases not matched to a gene. Germline CDR1 is SGHRS and CDR2 is YFSETQ. The CDR3 has 14 residues. This chain's CDR3 is CASSYQRGLDEQYF. CDR3 sequence (DNA): TGCGCCAGCAGCTATCAGCGGGGGTTGGACGAGCAGTACTTC.

The V gene is TRBV11-1, the J gene TRBJ2-5, with 7 bases aligning to TRBD1. This CDR3 has 13 amino acids. The V and J ends lost 4 bases and 5 bases, in that order; junction bases with no gene match: 4. CDR1 and CDR2 (germline): SGHAT, FQDESV (reference sequence). CDR3 amino acids: CASSSTGLETQYF. DNA of the CDR3: TGTGCCAGCAGCTCGACAGGGTTGGAGACCCAGTACTTC.

Here the CDR3 reads CSVRGTGTTGELFF. DNA for the CDR3: TGCAGCGTGCGCGGGACAGGAACCACCGGGGAGCTGTTTTTT. The chain uses TRBV29-1 and TRBJ2-2, with 8 bases identical to TRBD1. Germline-derived CDR1 and CDR2 are SQVTM and ANQGSEA. The ends lost 6 bases at V and 4 bases at J; junction bases unmatched: 7. This CDR3 contains 14 residues.

The CDR3 spells CASSPSAQDVHNEQFF. For the CDR3, the DNA is TGTGCCAGCAGCCCTAGCGCCCAGGACGTGCACAATGAGCAGTTCTTC. The V gene is TRBV7-3, the J gene TRBJ2-1; D may be TRBD2 (6 bases). CDR1 is SGHTA, CDR2 FQGTGA, per germline. CDR3 size: 16 residues. The V end lost 5 bases, the J end lost 5 bases, and 19 bases lay between the germline ends.

The chain couples TRBV15 to TRBJ1-3; D is unresolved. Germline V gene lookup returns CDR1 LNHNV and CDR2 YYDKDF (reference sequence). V was cut by 0 bases and J by 6 bases, with 6 bases left in between. The CDR3 length is 13 residues. The CDR3 nucleotides are TGTGCCACCAGCAGAGATCGCGAAAACACCATATATTTT. Translated: CATSRDRENTIYF.

This clone was recorded only once. The chain has TRBV16 and TRBJ2-3; a weak D match, TRBD1 (6 bases). The length of the CDR3 is 16 residues. V lost 2 bases and J 3 bases, leaving 15 bases between the germline ends. CDR1 and CDR2 (germline): KGHSY, FQNENV. CDR3 loop: CASSQEWGHRTDTQYF. The CDR3 DNA is TGTGCCAGCAGCCAAGAGTGGGGGCATCGTACAGATACGCAGTATTTT.

The chain couples TRBV7-9 to TRBJ1-2; 7 nucleotides line up with TRBD1. This CDR3 is 16 amino acids long. Looked up from germline, CDR1 is SEHNR and CDR2 is FQNEAQ (reference sequence). Trimming removed 0 bases from V and 2 bases from J; junction bases left unmatched: 6. The CDR3 protein is CASSLARGSGNYGYTF. The CDR3 DNA sequence: TGTGCCAGCAGCTTAGCCAGGGGGAGCGGCAACTATGGCTACACCTTC.

The chain links TRBV9 to TRBJ2-3; 8 bases fit TRBD2. Trimming removed 4 bases from V and 3 bases from J; junction bases left unmatched: 10. Germline assignment: CDR1 SGDLS and CDR2 YYNGEE. The CDR3 totals 16 residues. The CDR3 sequence: CASSWTSSGRTDTQYF. For the CDR3, the DNA is TGTGCCAGCAGCTGGACTAGCTCAGGTCGGACAGATACGCAGTATTTT.

The chain recombines TRBV19 with TRBJ2-2; 7 bases agree with TRBD2. V shed 6 bases and J 1 base; nucleotides not matched to a gene: 8. CDR1 and CDR2 (germline): LNHDA, SQIVND (reference sequence). The CDR3 sequence is 16 residues long. CDR3 sequence: CASRGWASGNTGELFF. The CDR3 DNA sequence: TGTGCCAGTAGGGGGTGGGCTAGCGGGAACACCGGGGAGCTGTTTTTT.

The rearrangement joins TRBV4-1 to TRBJ2-2, with a tentative D call TRBD2 (6 bases). Germline V gene sequence: CDR1 MGHRA, CDR2 YSYEKL. The CDR3 has 14 amino acids. Trimming took off 4 bases at V and 7 bases at J, with 13 bases between the two ends. The CDR3 DNA is TGCGCCAGCAGCCTGAGCGGGTTATTCGGGGAGCTGTTTTTT. Amino acid sequence: CASSLSGLFGELFF.

The chain is built from TRBV4-2 and TRBJ2-7; TRBD1 matches 9 bases. From germline, CDR1 is LGHNA and CDR2 YNFKEQ. V gave up 2 bases and J gave up 1 base; unmatched junction bases: 9. The CDR3 totals 17 residues. The CDR3 reads CASSQSGTGKESYEQYF. The CDR3 nucleotides are TGTGCCAGCAGCCAATCGGGGACAGGGAAAGAATCCTACGAGCAGTACTTC.

The V gene is TRBV5-1, the J gene TRBJ1-2; no clear D gene. This CDR3 contains 13 residues. Germline V gene data show CDR1 as SGHRS and CDR2 as YFSETQ. V gave up 0 bases and J gave up 5 bases, with 8 bases separating them. CDR3 DNA sequence: TGCGCCAGCAGCTTGGACTCAACGTATGGCTACACCTTC. Translating it yields CASSLDSTYGYTF.

V is TRBV6-5 and J is TRBJ2-7, with 9 bases that match TRBD2. The germline gives CDR1 MNHEY, CDR2 SVGAGI. The CDR3 extends over 16 amino acids. With 0 bases clipped from V and 2 bases from J, the junction kept 5 bases outside the gene matches. The CDR3 region has the DNA TGTGCCAGCAGTTACTCGGAAGCGGGGGGTACCTACGAGCAGTACTTC. This encodes CASSYSEAGGTYEQYF.

This chain links TRBV3-1 (or the pseudogene TRBV3-2) with TRBJ1-6, with D possibly TRBD1 on 5 matching bases. CDR1 is LGHDT and CDR2 is YNNKEL in the germline V gene (reference sequence). This CDR3 comprises 14 residues. V shed 2 bases and J shed 7 bases, with 9 bases lying between them. In nucleotides, the CDR3 is TGTGCCAGCAGCCAAAACCGGGGGAATTCACCCCTCCACTTT. Its translation: CASSQNRGNSPLHF.

This clone was counted between two and nine times. The gene calls are TRBV7-2 and TRBJ2-7; TRBD2 agrees at 11 bases. This CDR3 comprises 14 residues. V lost 3 bases and J lost 5; bases outside the gene matches: 3. Germline CDR1 reads SGHTA; CDR2 reads FQGNSA. The CDR3 spells CASSFTSGSDEQYF. CDR3 bases: TGTGCCAGCAGCTTCACTAGCGGGAGCGACGAGCAGTACTTC.

Regarding this clone: Other nucleotide sequences in the sample specify the same CDR3. The V gene is TRBV30, the J gene TRBJ1-2; TRBD1 aligns across 7 bases. Trimming at V came to 0 bases and at J to 6 bases, leaving 4 bases not matched to a gene. The CDR3 is 13 residues long. Germline V gene sequence: CDR1 GTSNPN, CDR2 SVGIG (reference sequence). The CDR3 sequence: CAWSVGGGDGYTF. CDR3 DNA sequence: TGTGCCTGGAGTGTAGGAGGGGGCGATGGCTACACCTTC.

The sample holds one count of this clone. The chain joins TRBV5-1 to TRBJ2-5, with D perhaps matching TRBD1 (6 bases). CDR1 and CDR2 from the germline V gene are SGHRS and YFSETQ. The CDR3 consists of 17 residues. Between the trimmed V and J ends, which lost 1 base and 4 bases, there was a span of 20 bases. CDR3 DNA: TGCGCCAGCAGCTTGTCCCCAGGGCTGAGAGGGGGAGAGACCCAGTACTTC. This translates into CASSLSPGLRGGETQYF. Full variable domain (missing parts from reference TRBV5-1 and TRBJ2-5): KAGVTQTPRYLIKTRGQQVTLSCSPISGHRSVSWYQQTPGQGLQFLFEYFSETQRNKGNFPGRFSGRQFSNSRSEMNVSTLELGDSALYLCASSLSPGLRGGETQYFGPGTRLLVL.

J is TRBJ2-1 and V is TRBV7-9, with 9 bases lining up with TRBD2. Losses at the gene ends were 5 bases for V and 10 bases for J; bases not matched to a gene: 12. This CDR3 region has 15 residues. CDR1 and CDR2 (germline): SEHNR, FQNEAQ (reference sequence). The CDR3 DNA reads TGTGCCAGCAGCCAACAGCGGGGGGCCCATCTGGAGCAGTTCTTC. This encodes CASSQQRGAHLEQFF.

This chain links TRBV3-1 (or the pseudogene TRBV3-2) with TRBJ2-2, with 10 bases aligning to TRBD2. The CDR3 spans 17 residues. From germline, CDR1 is LGHDT and CDR2 YNNKEL (reference sequence). V shed 4 bases, J shed 4 bases, and the junction held 9 bases outside the gene matches. The CDR3 region has the DNA TGTGCCAGCAGCCTTGGGAGCGGGGGGGCAAGCACCGGGGAGCTGTTTTTT. Protein: CASSLGSGGASTGELFF.

V usage is TRBV19 and J usage is TRBJ1-2; 8 bases map to TRBD1. CDR3 length: 12 residues. The junction had 2 bases not matched to a gene; V was cut back by 4 bases and J by 7 bases. CDR1 and CDR2 from the germline V gene are LNHDA and SQIVND (reference sequence). The CDR3 spells CASSRDRIGYTF. CDR3 nucleotide sequence: TGTGCCAGTAGTAGGGACAGGATTGGCTACACCTTC.